Presented here are 26 T cell receptor beta chains from one specimen sequenced in a study of metastatic and nonmetastatic thyroid tumors. All patients were untreated before thyroid surgery. TCRdb reanalyzed the PCR reads via MiXCR. The sample shows about 39,000 clones, around 17% of them seen only once. Sequencing input: blood. The receptors stem from a female donor with papillary thyroid cancer or a benign thyroid nodule (not recorded which). Some clones in this sample may be carry-over from other donors' samples.

This clone has at least ten counts. Being one base from a much bigger clone, this may be a read error. In the same sample, other DNA sequences code for this CDR3. The chain employs TRBV10-3 and TRBJ2-7; the D is unclear. Germline loops: CDR1 ENHRY, CDR2 SYGVKD. CDR3 length equals 13 residues. V was cut by 10 bases and J by 3 bases, with 16 bases left in between. The CDR3 reads CATESQDGYEQYF. The CDR3 coding sequence is TGTGCCACTGAATCGCAGGACGGCTACGAGCAGTACTTC.

As regards this clone: A much larger clone lies a single base off, so this may be a read error. The same CDR3 is also encoded by other DNA sequences in this sample. The V and J genes are TRBV11-1 and TRBJ2-7; D perhaps matches TRBD2 (6 bases). Germline loops: CDR1 SGHAT, CDR2 FQDESV (reference sequence). With 4 bases removed from V and 1 base from J, the gap between germline ends came to 17 bases. The CDR3 is 16 residues long. CDR3 DNA: TGTGCCAGCAGCTCCGCACCGGGACTCATATCCTACGAGCAGTACTTC. It translates to CASSSAPGLISYEQYF.

The sample holds many counts of this clone. The chain uses TRBV10-1 and TRBJ2-1, with D hard to call. V was clipped by 3 bases and J by 8 bases, with 8 bases between them. Germline assignment: CDR1 WNHNN and CDR2 SYGVQD (reference sequence). The CDR3 runs to 12 residues. In DNA, the CDR3 is TGCGCCAGCAGTGATCAATGGGATGAGCAGTTCTTC. Protein: CASSDQWDEQFF.

At least ten counts were recorded for this clone. This chain connects TRBV14 to TRBJ1-2; 8 positions match TRBD1. V dropped 4 bases and J dropped 6; count of bases not matched to a gene: 4. This CDR3 has 13 amino acids. Germline values: CDR1 SGHDN, CDR2 FVKESK. The CDR3 bases are TGTGCCAGCAGCCCCCGACAGGGGCATGGCTACACCTTC. Residues: CASSPRQGHGYTF.

This clone has at least ten counts. This chain connects TRBV25-1 to TRBJ1-4, with TRBD1 as a possible D gene (5 bases). Germline assignment: CDR1 MGHDK and CDR2 SYGVNS. V dropped 4 bases and J dropped 7 bases, with 10 bases sitting between them. The CDR3 consists of 13 residues. The CDR3 region has the DNA TGTGCCAGCAGTGGGGGGGAGGTTGAAAAACTGTTTTTT. It encodes CASSGGEVEKLFF.

This clone was seen at least ten times. The genes are TRBV20-1 and TRBJ2-7; 9 positions agree with TRBD2. The ends lost 4 bases at V and 9 bases at J; junction bases unmatched: 13. CDR3 length: 14 amino acids. Germline values: CDR1 DFQATT, CDR2 SNEGSKA (reference sequence). This CDR3 reads CSATGTSTVWGQYF. CDR3 bases: TGCAGTGCTACCGGGACTAGCACTGTATGGGGGCAGTACTTC.

In this sample, this clone turned up many times. The chain uses TRBV28 and TRBJ1-3, with D tentatively TRBD1 (5 bases). Germline lookup yields CDR1 MDHEN and CDR2 SYDVKM. V lost 2 bases and J 4 bases, leaving 9 bases between the germline ends. CDR3 length: 14 residues. CDR3 residues: CASSLTGQGNTIYF. In DNA, the CDR3 is TGTGCCAGCAGTTTAACAGGCCAGGGAAACACCATATATTTT.

This clone has a handful of counts. A read error may account for a junction end that differs from germline. The chain links TRBV30 to TRBJ1-3, with a possible D match to TRBD1 (6 bases). CDR1 GTSNPN and CDR2 SVGIG come from the germline V gene (reference sequence). CDR3 size: 13 residues. The CDR3 protein is CAWETGIRNTVYF. The CDR3 DNA reads as TGTGCCTGGGAGACAGGAATTCGAAACACCGTATATTTT.

This clone has ten or more counts. The V gene is TRBV30, the J gene TRBJ1-1; the D is unclear. Between the trimmed V and J ends, which lost 4 bases and 3 bases, there was a span of 9 bases. CDR1 and CDR2 (germline): GTSNPN, SVGIG (reference sequence). The CDR3 consists of 12 residues. The CDR3 DNA is TGTGCCTGGACTCACGGGGACACTGAAGCTTTCTTT. This encodes CAWTHGDTEAFF.

This clone was counted only a few times. The J gene is TRBJ2-5, the V gene TRBV5-4; a weak D match, TRBD2 (5 bases). The CDR3 has 15 residues. The V gene's germline CDR1 is SGHNT and CDR2 YYREEE (reference sequence). V lost 4 bases and J lost 1, with 14 bases in between. The CDR3 DNA reads TGTGCCAGCAGCCCCCTTATCGGGGTCCAAGAGACCCAGTACTTC. This encodes CASSPLIGVQETQYF. Filled out from reference TRBV5-4 and TRBJ2-5, the complete variable domain reads ETGVTQSPTHLIKTRGQQVTLRCSSQSGHNTVSWYQQALGQGPQFIFQYYREEENGRGNFPPRFSGLQFPNYSSELNVNALELDDSALYLCASSPLIGVQETQYFGPGTRLLVL.

This clone occurred a few times. This sequence joins TRBV7-2 and TRBJ2-7, with TRBD1 matching over 10 bases. V shed 6 bases and J 5 bases; nucleotides not matched to a gene: 4. This CDR3 region has 13 residues. CDR1 is SGHTA and CDR2 is FQGNSA in the germline V gene. The CDR3 DNA reads TGTGCCAGCAGACCAGGGACAGGGGACGAGCAGTACTTC. Translation: CASRPGTGDEQYF.

This clone was counted ten times or more. This sequence joins TRBV10-3 and TRBJ1-4; D is undetermined. CDR1 and CDR2 from the germline V gene are ENHRY and SYGVKD. Trimming shortened V by 9 bases and J by 6 bases, and 14 bases separated the two germline ends. The CDR3 loop spans 13 amino acids. CDR3: CAISVGEDEKLFF. The DNA for the CDR3 is TGTGCCATTTCAGTCGGGGAGGATGAAAAACTGTTTTTT.

This clone showed up many times. The chain recombines TRBV11-2 with TRBJ1-2; 7 nucleotides line up with TRBD1. V shed 3 bases and J 5 bases; nucleotides not matched to a gene: 6. This CDR3 has 14 amino acids. Germline CDR1 is SGHAT and CDR2 is FQNNGV. The CDR3 reads CASSFPGTAYGYTF. CDR3 DNA sequence: TGTGCCAGCAGCTTCCCCGGGACAGCGTATGGCTACACCTTC. The full variable domain, in which reference TRBV11-2 and TRBJ1-2 provide the parts outside the CDR3, is EAGVAQSPRYKIIEKRQSVAFWCNPISGHATLYWYQQILGQGPKLLIQFQNNGVVDDSQLPKDRFSAERLKGVDSTLKIQPAKLEDSAVYLCASSFPGTAYGYTFGSGTRLTVV.

This clone was recorded at least ten times. The rearrangement joins TRBV2 to TRBJ2-7; 7 bases align to TRBD1. Germline assignment: CDR1 SNHLY and CDR2 FYNNEI. CDR3 size: 16 residues. After removal of 5 bases from V and 5 bases from J, the junction contained 15 bases not matched to a gene. The CDR3 sequence: CASSRSGTAINDEQYF. In DNA form, the CDR3 reads TGTGCCAGCAGTCGATCCGGGACAGCGATAAACGACGAGCAGTACTTC.

This clone was picked up a small number of times. The chain has TRBV19 and TRBJ2-7, with D tentatively TRBD2 (7 bases). CDR3 size: 12 residues. Trimming removed 5 bases at V and 5 bases at J, with 10 bases between. From germline, CDR1 is LNHDA and CDR2 SQIVND (reference sequence). The CDR3 sequence is CASSDGGHEQYF. The CDR3, as DNA: TGTGCCAGTAGTGACGGGGGGCACGAGCAGTACTTC.

V is TRBV5-1 and J is TRBJ2-5; the D gene is possibly TRBD2 (6 bases). In germline, CDR1 is SGHRS, CDR2 YFSETQ. Trimming removed 4 bases from V and 1 base from J, with 11 bases in between. The CDR3 is 14 residues long. CDR3 nucleotides: TGCGCCAGCAGCACGGGGGACCTCCAAGAGACCCAGTACTTC. Translation: CASSTGDLQETQYF.

In its sample, this clone was seen many times. The V and J genes are TRBV19 and TRBJ1-6, with D uncertain. The CDR3 sequence is 16 residues long. V lost 3 bases and J 7 bases, leaving 16 bases between the germline ends. Germline V gives CDR1 LNHDA, CDR2 SQIVND (reference sequence). CDR3 coding DNA: TGTGCCAGTAGTATCCCGGGCAGAGGGAGGAATTCACCCCTCCACTTT. Its protein is CASSIPGRGRNSPLHF.

This clone was detected only a few times. A much larger clone differs from this one at a single base, so this may be a read error. V and J are TRBV29-1 and TRBJ1-2, with 10 nucleotides matching TRBD1. The CDR3 contains 14 residues. Germline assignment: CDR1 SQVTM and CDR2 ANQGSEA. Unmatched junction bases numbered 8, after V lost 6 bases and J lost 4 bases. CDR3 nucleotides: TGCAGCGTGCCCTCGGGACAGGGGCGCTATGGCTACACCTTC. This translates into CSVPSGQGRYGYTF. Using reference TRBV29-1 and TRBJ1-2 for the parts outside the CDR3, the full variable domain is SAVISQKPSRDICQRGTSLTIQCQVDSQVTMMFWYRQQPGQSLTLIATANQGSEATYESGFVIDKFPISRPNLTFSTLTVSNMSPEDSSIYLCSVPSGQGRYGYTFGSGTRLTVV.

Turning to this clone: This may stem from a read error, because a much larger clone lies one nucleotide away. Distinct nucleotide sequences in the sample also encode this CDR3. The CDR3 sequence: CASSLSVSTDAQYF. In DNA form, the CDR3 reads TGTGCCAGTAGTTTGTCAGTCTCTACAGACGCGCAGTATTTT. The rearrangement links TRBV19 to TRBJ2-3; no clear D gene. CDR1 is LNHDA and CDR2 is SQIVND in the germline V gene (reference sequence). V lost 5 bases to trimming and J lost 10 bases, with 19 bases between them. The CDR3 runs 14 residues.

This clone has a handful of counts. A read error may be the cause here, since a much bigger clone is one base away. The chain has TRBV14 and TRBJ2-3, with a possible D match to TRBD2 (6 bases). CDR3 length: 16 residues. Trimming removed 1 base at V and 2 bases at J, with 13 bases between. Germline V gene data show CDR1 as SGHDN and CDR2 as FVKESK. The CDR3 DNA is TGTGCCAGCAGCCAAGCGTTCGGGCGGGACACAGATACGCAGTATTTT. Its translation: CASSQAFGRDTDTQYF.

This clone turned up a few times. The chain employs TRBV24-1 and TRBJ2-3, with D possibly being TRBD1 (5 bases). The CDR3 length is 14 residues. Trimming cost V 5 bases and J 5 bases, with 13 bases left between them. The germline V gene encodes CDR1 KGHDR and CDR2 SFDVKD. The CDR3 DNA sequence: TGTGCCACCAGTGGGACATTGGCAGAAGATACGCAGTATTTT. Protein: CATSGTLAEDTQYF.

This clone occurred many times. The chain carries TRBV11-2 and TRBJ1-1, with 8 bases lining up with TRBD1. V was clipped by 7 bases and J by 7 bases; unmatched bases: 8. Germline V CDR1 and CDR2: SGHAT, FQNNGV. The CDR3 runs 13 residues. Here the CDR3 DNA reads TGTGCCAGCAACACTCGACAGGGGAGTGAAGCTTTCTTT. Translated: CASNTRQGSEAFF.

Comment on this clone: One end of the junction varies from germline; a read error may be responsible. The chain links TRBV6-4 to TRBJ2-2; D remains ambiguous. CDR1 is MRHNA, CDR2 SNTAGT, per germline. The CDR3 sequence is 13 residues long. CDR3 nucleotide sequence: TGTGCCAGCAGCCAGGCGAACACAGGGGAGCTGTTTTTT. Translation: CASSQANTGELFF.

About this clone itself: A read error is possible here, since a much larger clone lies one base away. The CDR3 sequence is CASRYRLAGIYEQYF. CDR3 nucleotide sequence: TGTGCCAGCAGATACAGACTAGCGGGAATCTACGAGCAGTACTTC. V gene TRBV5-5 combines with J gene TRBJ2-7; 11 bases map to TRBD2. The germline V gene has CDR1 SGHKS and CDR2 YYEKEE (reference sequence). CDR3 size: 15 residues. V gave up 5 bases and J gave up 3 bases; unmatched junction bases: 7.

Turning to this clone: A much larger clonotype is one base distant, so this may be a read error. The chain carries TRBV10-2 and TRBJ2-4; no reliable D call. Trimming pared 11 bases from V and 4 bases from J, leaving 18 bases between. Germline values: CDR1 WSHSY, CDR2 SAAADI. This CDR3 spans 14 amino acids. CDR3 sequence reads: CACCVGTLKNIQYF. CDR3 sequence (DNA): TGCGCCTGCTGCGTGGGTACACTTAAAAACATTCAGTACTTC.

This clone has a count of ten or more. The chain is built from TRBV5-1 and TRBJ1-4; tentatively, D is TRBD1 (6 bases). The CDR3 is 14 amino acids. CDR1 and CDR2 (germline): SGHRS, YFSETQ. The V end lost 6 bases, the J end lost 4 bases, and 13 bases lay between the germline ends. The CDR3 DNA follows: TGCGCCAGCAATAACGGGGGCTTTAATGAAAAACTGTTTTTT. This gives the protein CASNNGGFNEKLFF.